The 5 T cell receptor beta chains given below trace back to one sample, sequenced in a study of blood T cell repertoires in COVID-19. Clones were sequenced by immunoSEQ multiplex PCR, and TCRdb holds only the in-frame ones, with some missing. The profile shows approximately 200,000 clones, 65% to 90% of them singletons. The specimen sequenced was PBMCs or T cells enriched from blood (not recorded which). These receptors all come from a man in his forties who had recovered from COVID-19.

The V gene is TRBV11-3, the J gene TRBJ2-1, with D perhaps TRBD2 (5 bases). CDR3 length: 15 amino acids. CDR1 and CDR2 from the germline V gene are SGHNT and YENEEA. V lost 6 bases and J 0 bases, leaving 12 bases between the germline ends. The CDR3 loop reads CASSPRGISYNEQFF. CDR3 in DNA: TGTGCCAGCAGTCCCCGGGGAATCTCCTACAATGAGCAGTTCTTC.

The rearrangement uses TRBV7-3 and TRBJ2-1; 7 bases match TRBD1. CDR1 SGHTA and CDR2 FQGTGA come from the germline V gene. The CDR3 loop spans 15 amino acids. V lost 8 bases and J lost 10; bases outside the gene matches: 17. This chain's CDR3 is CASHLGGGWDMEQFF. The DNA of the CDR3 is TGTGCCAGCCACTTAGGGGGCGGGTGGGACATGGAGCAGTTCTTC.

The chain recombines TRBV19 with TRBJ2-7; D not resolved. Trimming pared 2 bases from V and 1 base from J, leaving 6 bases between. Germline CDR1 reads LNHDA; CDR2 reads SQIVND (reference sequence). The CDR3 contains 13 residues. The CDR3 DNA is TGTGCCAGTAGTATAACACGTTCCTACGAGCAGTACTTC. Protein product: CASSITRSYEQYF. Using reference TRBV19 and TRBJ2-7 for the parts outside the CDR3, the full variable domain is DGGITQSPKYLFRKEGQNVTLSCEQNLNHDAMYWYRQDPGQGLRLIYYSQIVNDFQKGDIAEGYSVSREKKESFPLTVTSAQKNPTAFYLCASSITRSYEQYFGPGTRLTVT.

The gene calls are TRBV5-1 and TRBJ2-2; no firm D call. This CDR3 has 14 residues. The ends were cut back, 0 bases at V and 6 bases at J, with 9 bases in the middle. The germline gives CDR1 SGHRS, CDR2 YFSETQ. CDR3 sequence (DNA): TGCGCCAGCAGCTTGGACAGTTCCGCCGGGGAGCTGTTTTTT. It specifies CASSLDSSAGELFF.

The chain couples TRBV19 to TRBJ1-2, with TRBD1 identical over 7 bases. Trimming cost V 6 bases and J 3 bases; bases outside gene matches: 10. The germline CDR1 and CDR2 sequences are LNHDA and SQIVND (reference sequence). The CDR3 contains 15 residues. Written as DNA, the CDR3 is TGTGCCAGTAGCTATTCAACCGGGACAGACTATGGCTACACCTTC. Residues: CASSYSTGTDYGYTF.